The 18 T cell receptor beta chains below all came from one sample that was sequenced in a study of OX40 agonist ivuxolimab in advanced cancers. Only in-frame clones appear in the TCRdb table, and some are missing; sequencing was by immunoSEQ multiplex PCR. The sample includes 80,000 to 100,000 clones, around 90% seen only once; the top ten take 0.4% to 0.55%. This sample comprised CD4+ or CD8+ T cells sorted from blood, obtained in a trial of the OX40 agonist ivuxolimab. Receptors were obtained from an adult with an advanced solid tumor such as melanoma, head and neck, liver or kidney cancer.

This chain connects TRBV19 to TRBJ1-1; TRBD1 agrees at 7 bases. The V and J ends lost 8 bases and 4 bases, in that order; junction bases with no gene match: 4. CDR1 LNHDA and CDR2 SQIVND come from the germline V gene (reference sequence). This CDR3 is 12 amino acids long. CDR3 bases: TGTGCCAGTGAAGACAGGGCCACTGAAGCTTTCTTT. Translating gives CASEDRATEAFF.

Only one count was recorded for this clone. The chain combines TRBV20-1 with TRBJ2-3; D is unclear. The CDR3 length is 11 residues. V was cut by 6 bases and J by 5 bases, with 9 bases left in between. Germline V gene lookup returns CDR1 DFQATT and CDR2 SNEGSKA (reference sequence). Here the CDR3 DNA reads TGCAGTGCCGACGGCTTAGATACGCAGTATTTT. This gives the protein CSADGLDTQYF.

This clone was counted a few times. The sample holds other DNA sequences that translate to the same CDR3. The chain uses TRBV5-1 and TRBJ2-1; 11 positions agree with TRBD2. This CDR3 comprises 15 residues. Germline assignment: CDR1 SGHRS and CDR2 YFSETQ. V was pared by 3 bases and J by 4 bases, with 3 bases of the junction left unmatched. The CDR3 sequence is CASSSGLAEYNEQFF. DNA for the CDR3: TGCGCCAGCAGCTCGGGACTAGCGGAATACAATGAGCAGTTCTTC. Based on the CDR3 plus reference TRBV5-1 and TRBJ2-1, the full variable domain is KAGVTQTPRYLIKTRGQQVTLSCSPISGHRSVSWYQQTPGQGLQFLFEYFSETQRNKGNFPGRFSGRQFSNSRSEMNVSTLELGDSALYLCASSSGLAEYNEQFFGPGTRLTVL.

Comment on this clone: The same CDR3 also results from other DNA sequences found in this sample. V usage is TRBV5-1 and J usage is TRBJ2-3, with D possibly TRBD1 on 5 matching bases. The CDR3 runs to 14 residues. Trimming took 0 bases from V and 0 from J, leaving 5 bases between them. Germline V gives CDR1 SGHRS, CDR2 YFSETQ. The CDR3 loop reads CASSLGQSTDTQYF. In nucleotides, the CDR3 is TGCGCCAGCAGCTTGGGACAGAGCACAGATACGCAGTATTTT.

The J gene is TRBJ2-2, the V gene TRBV5-1; D might be TRBD2 (5 bases). CDR3 length equals 18 residues. V lost 0 bases and J lost 2, with 17 bases in between. Germline V lookup: CDR1 SGHRS, CDR2 YFSETQ. The CDR3: CASSLGGRIGRNTGELFF. CDR3 in DNA: TGCGCCAGCAGCTTGGGGGGAAGGATAGGGAGAAACACCGGGGAGCTGTTTTTT.

This chain joins TRBV30 and TRBJ2-7; the D gene is possibly TRBD2 (5 bases). Germline assignment: CDR1 GTSNPN and CDR2 SVGIG (reference sequence). Between the trimmed V and J ends, which lost 2 bases and 4 bases, there was a span of 15 bases. CDR3 length: 14 amino acids. The CDR3 reads CAWSPGIGDYEQYF. CDR3 bases: TGTGCCTGGAGTCCCGGGATTGGGGATTACGAGCAGTACTTC.

CDR3 nucleotide sequence: TGCAGCGTCGATTCTAGCGGGGTTTACAATGAGCAGTTCTTC. It is translated as CSVDSSGVYNEQFF. V usage is TRBV29-1 and J usage is TRBJ2-1, with TRBD2 matching over 9 bases. Trimming took 6 bases from V and 4 from J; bases not matched to a gene: 7. This CDR3 contains 14 residues. The V gene's germline CDR1 is SQVTM and CDR2 ANQGSEA.

The chain links TRBV19 to TRBJ2-5, with D possibly being TRBD2 (5 bases). The length of the CDR3 is 12 residues. The germline V and J ends were trimmed by 8 bases and 2 bases, with 9 bases remaining between them. Germline-derived CDR1 and CDR2 are LNHDA and SQIVND (reference sequence). In DNA, the CDR3 is TGTGCCAGTGGACTGGGACAAGAGACCCAGTACTTC. It encodes CASGLGQETQYF.

Regarding this clone: The CDR3 ends on some other residue instead of the conserved phenylalanine or tryptophan, so this is likely a read error. No DNA is shown, since the ends of the CDR3 on it are uncertain; the CDR3 is the one TCRdb lists. The chain links TRBV7-2 to TRBJ2-7; the table names TRBD2, a call not compared with the DNA. The CDR3 contains 11 residues when both ends are counted. CDR1 and CDR2 from the germline V gene are SGHTA and FQGNSA. CDR3: CASSRDSLGGL.

The chain carries TRBV11-1 and TRBJ2-5; D remains unclear. Germline V gene lookup returns CDR1 SGHAT and CDR2 FQDESV (reference sequence). The CDR3 is 11 residues long. Trimming removed 4 bases at V and 5 bases at J, with 5 bases between. CDR3 residues: CASSYEETQYF. The CDR3 bases are TGTGCCAGCAGCTACGAGGAGACCCAGTACTTC.

The V and J genes are TRBV6-1 and TRBJ1-6; no definite D call. Germline assignment: CDR1 MNHNS and CDR2 SASEGT. The CDR3 is 14 amino acids. Trimming stripped 7 bases from V and 7 bases from J, with 14 bases between. CDR3 residues: CASITRSSNSPLHF. The CDR3 DNA reads TGTGCCAGCATCACCCGAAGCTCCAATTCACCCCTCCACTTT.

The rearrangement uses TRBV5-1 and TRBJ2-5; 9 bases fit TRBD2. Germline CDR1 reads SGHRS; CDR2 reads YFSETQ. The CDR3 runs 18 residues. V trimming: 0 bases; J trimming: 2 bases; junction bases outside the gene matches: 11. The CDR3 reads CASSLGGVSGGIQETQYF. The CDR3 region has the DNA TGCGCCAGCAGCTTGGGAGGTGTGAGCGGGGGGATACAAGAGACCCAGTACTTC. Full variable domain (remainder filled in from reference TRBV5-1 and TRBJ2-5): KAGVTQTPRYLIKTRGQQVTLSCSPISGHRSVSWYQQTPGQGLQFLFEYFSETQRNKGNFPGRFSGRQFSNSRSEMNVSTLELGDSALYLCASSLGGVSGGIQETQYFGPGTRLLVL.

V usage is TRBV18 and J usage is TRBJ2-2, with D maybe TRBD2 (6 bases). Germline values: CDR1 KGHSH, CDR2 LQKENI. V was trimmed by 2 bases and J by 8 bases, leaving 21 bases between them. The length of the CDR3 is 17 residues. CDR3 sequence (DNA): TGTGCCAGCTCACCAAGATCGGGCGGGATGAAGGCGGGGGAGCTGTTTTTT. It specifies CASSPRSGGMKAGELFF.

The chain recombines TRBV19 with TRBJ2-7; TRBD1 agrees at 7 bases. The CDR3 spans 15 residues. Germline CDR1 and CDR2: LNHDA and SQIVND (reference sequence). The ends lost 0 bases at V and 2 bases at J; junction bases unmatched: 4. In DNA form, the CDR3 reads TGTGCCAGTAGTATAGACCCGGGACAGCCCTACGAGCAGTACTTC. It encodes CASSIDPGQPYEQYF.

This clone was seen a single time. The V and J genes are TRBV5-6 and TRBJ2-2; D unresolved. Germline CDR1 reads SGHDT; CDR2 reads YYEEEE. The V end was cut by 0 bases, the J end by 9 bases, with 21 bases between. The CDR3 contains 17 residues. CDR3 amino acids: CASSLAGRTAITRELFF. In DNA, the CDR3 is TGTGCCAGCAGCTTGGCCGGAAGGACCGCCATCACGCGGGAGCTGTTTTTT.

The chain combines TRBV5-4 with TRBJ2-7, with 8 bases aligning to TRBD1. This CDR3 contains 15 residues. Trimming removed 4 bases from V and 5 bases from J; junction bases left unmatched: 11. Germline CDR1 and CDR2: SGHNT and YYREEE (reference sequence). The CDR3 DNA sequence: TGTGCCAGCAGCCCAGGACAGGGACGCCTGCACGAGCAGTACTTC. It is translated as CASSPGQGRLHEQYF.

The V gene is TRBV6-1, the J gene TRBJ1-5; D remains ambiguous. The CDR3 totals 13 residues. Germline V gene lookup returns CDR1 MNHNS and CDR2 SASEGT. V gave up 2 bases and J gave up 5 bases, with 7 bases separating them. The CDR3 loop reads CASSESSYQPQHF. Written as DNA, the CDR3 is TGTGCCAGCAGTGAAAGTAGTTATCAGCCCCAGCATTTT.

The CDR3 DNA is TGTGCCAGTAGTACTGGACAGGGGAGGCGTGAAAAACTGTTTTTT. It translates to CASSTGQGRREKLFF. The V and J genes are TRBV19 and TRBJ1-4, with 9 bases lining up with TRBD1. After removal of 4 bases from V and 7 bases from J, the junction contained 7 bases not matched to a gene. This CDR3 contains 15 residues. Germline assignment: CDR1 LNHDA and CDR2 SQIVND (reference sequence). The entire variable domain, with the rest obtained from reference TRBV19 and TRBJ1-4, is as follows: DGGITQSPKYLFRKEGQNVTLSCEQNLNHDAMYWYRQDPGQGLRLIYYSQIVNDFQKGDIAEGYSVSREKKESFPLTVTSAQKNPTAFYLCASSTGQGRREKLFFGSGTQLSVL.